This T cell receptor beta chain was observed in a study of tumor and adjacent non-tumor tissue in lung cancer. Study summary: On average, productive TCRbeta reads reached roughly 4.2 million per sample.

This CDR3 contains 12 residues. Deletions cut 4 bases from V and 5 bases from J, with 11 bases between. From germline, CDR1 is SQVTM and CDR2 ANQGSEA. The template was RNA from unsorted bulk tissue. Between August and November 2014, newly diagnosed, chemotherapy-naive lung cancer patients underwent thoracic surgery in China. For this clonotype: Its specificity is unknown. Here the CDR3 omits its conserved ending phenylalanine or tryptophan, so a read error is the likely source.

Study results and caveats: Shorter survival was associated with higher TCR diversity in tumors. Compared with tumor, normal lung showed significantly lower TCR diversity.

TCRbeta libraries were built with three rounds of nested PCR, modified from ARM-PCR. TCRdb itself ran the multiplex PCR reads through MiXCR, one entry per CDR3 protein. Seen here are 65,000 to 90,000 distinct CDR3 sequences, 65% to 90% observed once, and the top ten hold 10% to 15%. The source is a woman between 50 and 59 years old with non-small cell lung cancer. The sequenced material came from lung tumor tissue. The rearrangement links TRBV29-1 to TRBJ2-5, with D uncertain. DNA of the CDR3: TGCAGCGTTGTCGGTGATGTGGAGACCCAGTACCTC. It is translated as CSVVGDVETQYL.